The 16 T cell receptor beta chains listed next were all sequenced from one sample in a study of T cells in Graves' hyperthyroidism and ophthalmopathy. TCR beta CDR3 region amplification was performed from RNA transcripts. When the TCR CDR3 underwent first-round RT-PCR, the HTBI primer set was used. TCRdb ran MiXCR on the multiplex PCR reads and lists one entry per CDR3 protein. The data show hundreds of thousands of distinct CDR3 sequences, roughly 23% seen once. Material: blood. Receptors originate from a woman in her 70s with Graves' ophthalmopathy.

This sequence joins TRBV7-9 and TRBJ2-7; no reliable D call. The CDR3 loop spans 12 amino acids. CDR1 and CDR2 (germline): SEHNR, FQNEAQ (reference sequence). V was trimmed by 0 bases and J by 4 bases, leaving 4 bases between them. CDR3 loop: CASSLAPYEQYF. The CDR3 DNA reads TGTGCCAGCAGCTTAGCTCCGTACGAGCAGTACTTC.

The V gene is TRBV6-2 or TRBV6-3, the J gene TRBJ1-2; TRBD1 agrees at 7 bases. Germline V gene lookup returns CDR1 MNHEY and CDR2 SVGEGT. V lost 6 bases, J lost 10 bases, and 14 bases stayed unmatched. The CDR3 extends over 14 amino acids. The CDR3 spells CASRLSSTGRDYTF. As DNA, the CDR3 is TGTGCCAGCAGACTCTCATCGACAGGGAGAGACTACACCTTC.

This clonotype was detected many times. The chain couples TRBV28 to TRBJ1-5; D is perhaps TRBD1 (5 bases). This CDR3 spans 14 amino acids. Trimming pared 6 bases from V and 5 bases from J, leaving 14 bases between. The germline gives CDR1 MDHEN, CDR2 SYDVKM. The CDR3 spells CASRLLGGHQPQHF. Here the CDR3 DNA reads TGTGCCAGCAGATTACTCGGGGGACATCAGCCCCAGCATTTT.

This clonotype was seen a few times. The chain recombines TRBV3-1 with TRBJ2-3; D possibly corresponds to TRBD2 (6 bases). The V end lost 4 bases, the J end lost 2 bases, and 22 bases lay between the germline ends. The CDR3 contains 18 residues. Germline values: CDR1 LGHDT, CDR2 YNNKEL (reference sequence). Written as DNA, the CDR3 is TGTGCCAGCAGCCCGCAAGAGGGCGGGAACCCCCCCACAGATACGCAGTATTTT. Amino acid sequence: CASSPQEGGNPPTDTQYF.

This clonotype has more than one count but fewer than ten. This chain links TRBV30 with TRBJ2-3, with TRBD2 identical over 15 bases. Per the germline V gene, CDR1 is GTSNPN and CDR2 is SVGIG (reference sequence). CDR3 length equals 17 residues. With V trimmed by 2 bases and J by 0 bases, 3 bases remained unmatched. CDR3 protein: CAWSTGLAGGSTDTQYF. The CDR3 nucleotides read TGTGCCTGGAGTACGGGACTAGCGGGAGGTAGCACAGATACGCAGTATTTT.

This clonotype has just a few counts. The chain carries TRBV3-1 and TRBJ2-3; D is unclear. This CDR3 region has 12 residues. Germline CDR1 reads LGHDT; CDR2 reads YNNKEL (reference sequence). V lost 4 bases and J lost 2, with 4 bases in between. The DNA of the CDR3 is TGTGCCAGCAGCCGTTTCACAGATACGCAGTATTTT. This sequence encodes CASSRFTDTQYF.

The J gene is TRBJ2-7, the V gene TRBV3-1, with D possibly TRBD1 on 6 matching bases. CDR1 is LGHDT and CDR2 is YNNKEL in the germline V gene (reference sequence). With 2 bases removed from V and 6 bases from J, the gap between germline ends came to 8 bases. The CDR3 loop spans 12 amino acids. The CDR3 bases are TGTGCCAGCAGCCAACAGGGGTTCGAGCAGTACTTC. Protein sequence: CASSQQGFEQYF.

The CDR3 here is CSVPGQGRYEQYF. As DNA, the CDR3 is TGCAGCGTGCCCGGACAGGGCCGCTACGAGCAGTACTTC. The chain links TRBV29-1 to TRBJ2-7; TRBD1 matches at 8 bases. The germline V gene encodes CDR1 SQVTM and CDR2 ANQGSEA. J lost 3 bases, V lost 6 bases, and 7 bases had no gene match. CDR3 length equals 13 residues.

This clonotype was seen ten or more times. V and J are TRBV12-3 or TRBV12-4 and TRBJ2-3; 15 nucleotides match TRBD2. The CDR3 extends over 16 amino acids. The ends lost 6 bases at V and 5 bases at J; junction bases unmatched: 6. This CDR3 is CASRLGLAGGEDTQYF. As DNA, the CDR3 is TGTGCCAGCAGGCTCGGACTAGCGGGAGGGGAAGATACGCAGTATTTT.

The chain joins TRBV28 to TRBJ1-5, with 8 positions matching TRBD1. The ends lost 6 bases at V and 3 bases at J; junction bases unmatched: 7. CDR1 MDHEN and CDR2 SYDVKM come from the germline V gene. The CDR3 is 15 residues long. CDR3 in amino acids: CASRTQGAPNQPQHF. In nucleotides, the CDR3 is TGTGCCAGCAGAACGCAGGGGGCCCCCAATCAGCCCCAGCATTTT.

V and J are TRBV10-3 and TRBJ1-2; tentative D call: TRBD1 (6 bases). Looked up from germline, CDR1 is ENHRY and CDR2 is SYGVKD. This CDR3 spans 16 amino acids. The V end lost 0 bases, the J end lost 2 bases, and 13 bases lay between the germline ends. CDR3 in DNA: TGTGCCATCAGTGAGTCCTTACAACAGGGAAACTATGGCTACACCTTC. It translates to CAISESLQQGNYGYTF.

The chain links TRBV10-3 to TRBJ2-7, with 9 bases lining up with TRBD2. V lost 0 bases, J lost 4 bases, and 4 bases stayed unmatched. Germline CDR1 is ENHRY and CDR2 is SYGVKD. This CDR3 spans 15 amino acids. The CDR3 sequence is CAISESGLAPYEQYF. The CDR3, as DNA: TGTGCCATCAGTGAGTCCGGACTAGCGCCTTACGAGCAGTACTTC.

This chain connects TRBV11-3 to TRBJ2-3; D is uncertain. This CDR3 has 14 amino acids. V was cut by 0 bases and J by 6 bases, with 10 bases left in between. The V gene's germline CDR1 is SGHNT and CDR2 YENEEA. In nucleotides, the CDR3 is TGTGCCAGCAGCTTAGATCCCGGAATGGATACGCAGTATTTT. It encodes CASSLDPGMDTQYF.

This clonotype was detected ten times or more. The chain employs TRBV2 and TRBJ2-5; tentatively, D is TRBD1 or TRBD2 (5 bases each). The CDR3 sequence is 12 residues long. Germline V gene sequence: CDR1 SNHLY, CDR2 FYNNEI. The V gene lost 8 bases and the J gene lost 2 bases, with 9 bases spanning the gap. The CDR3 is CASGGRQETQYF. The DNA of the CDR3 is TGTGCCAGCGGGGGAAGGCAAGAGACCCAGTACTTC.

This clonotype has at least ten counts. The V gene is TRBV11-2, the J gene TRBJ2-1, with 11 bases fitting TRBD2. V shed 4 bases, J shed 7 bases, and the junction held 6 bases outside the gene matches. There are 15 residues in the CDR3. CDR1 SGHAT and CDR2 FQNNGV come from the germline V gene. The DNA of the CDR3 is TGTGCCAGCAGCTCGTTAGCGGGAGGGCCAAATGAGCAGTTCTTC. Encoded protein: CASSSLAGGPNEQFF.

This clonotype was seen just once. J is TRBJ2-5 and V is TRBV3-1; 7 nucleotides line up with TRBD2. Germline values: CDR1 LGHDT, CDR2 YNNKEL (reference sequence). The CDR3 length is 14 residues. Unmatched junction bases numbered 4, after V lost 5 bases and J lost 1 base. CDR3 in amino acids: CASSSGLLQETQYF. As DNA, the CDR3 is TGTGCCAGCAGCTCGGGACTACTCCAAGAGACCCAGTACTTC.